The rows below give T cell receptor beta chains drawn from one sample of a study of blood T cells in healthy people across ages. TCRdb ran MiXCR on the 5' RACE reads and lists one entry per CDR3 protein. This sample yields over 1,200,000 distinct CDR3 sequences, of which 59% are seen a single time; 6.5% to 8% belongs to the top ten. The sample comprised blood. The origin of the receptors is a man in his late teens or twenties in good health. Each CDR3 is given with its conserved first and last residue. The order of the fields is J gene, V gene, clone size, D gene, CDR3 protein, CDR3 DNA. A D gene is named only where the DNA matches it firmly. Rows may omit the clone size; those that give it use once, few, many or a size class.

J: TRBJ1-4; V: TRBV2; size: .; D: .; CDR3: CASSEDRGSWAKLFF; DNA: TGTGCCAGCAGTGAAGACCGGGGATCTTGGGCAAAACTGTTTTTT
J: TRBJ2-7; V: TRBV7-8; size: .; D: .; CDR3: CASSLLGITYEQYF; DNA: TGTGCCAGCAGCTTATTGGGAATTACCTACGAGCAGTACTTC
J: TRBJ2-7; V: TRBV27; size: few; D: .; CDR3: CASSPRTPYEQYF; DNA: TGTGCCAGCAGTCCCCGCACACCCTACGAGCAGTACTTC
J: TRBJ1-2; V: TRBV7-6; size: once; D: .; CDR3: CASSPRGELRDYGYTF; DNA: TGTGCCAGCAGCCCGAGGGGGGAACTGAGGGACTATGGCTACACCTTC
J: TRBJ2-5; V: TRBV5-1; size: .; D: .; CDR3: CASRTGLQNQETQYF; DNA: TGCGCCAGCAGGACGGGACTGCAGAATCAAGAGACCCAGTACTTC
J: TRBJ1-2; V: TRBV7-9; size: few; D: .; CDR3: CASSPPQAVNCYTF; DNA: TGTGCCAGCAGCCCACCCCAAGCAGTCAACTGCTACACCTTC
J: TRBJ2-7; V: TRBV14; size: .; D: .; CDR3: CASSQGSLEQYF; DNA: TGTGCCAGCAGCCAGGGTAGCCTCGAGCAGTACTTC
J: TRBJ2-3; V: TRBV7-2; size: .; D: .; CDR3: CASSLPTGSPDTQYF; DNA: TGTGCCAGCAGCTTACCGACAGGATCACCAGATACGCAGTATTTT
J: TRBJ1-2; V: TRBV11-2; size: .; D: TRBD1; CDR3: CASSSRTGEYGYTF; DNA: TGTGCCAGCAGCTCCCGGACAGGGGAGTATGGCTACACCTTC
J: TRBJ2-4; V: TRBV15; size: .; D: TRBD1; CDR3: CATSRKDRSKNIQYF; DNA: TGTGCCACCAGCAGGAAGGACAGGTCCAAAAACATTCAGTACTTC
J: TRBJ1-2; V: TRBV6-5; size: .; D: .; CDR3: CASSYSQDSYTF; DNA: TGTGCCAGCAGTTACTCTCAGGACTCCTACACCTTC
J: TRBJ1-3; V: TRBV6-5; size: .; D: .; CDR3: CASKTENTIYF; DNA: TGTGCCAGCAAGACCGAAAACACCATATATTTT
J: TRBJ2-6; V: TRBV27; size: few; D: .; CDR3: CASSLSAGPFSGANVLTF; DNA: TGTGCCAGCAGTTTATCGGCAGGCCCCTTTTCTGGGGCCAACGTCCTGACTTTC
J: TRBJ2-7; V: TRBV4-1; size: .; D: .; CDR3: CASRRREPDSYEQYF; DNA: TGCGCCAGCAGACGAAGGGAACCAGACTCCTACGAGCAGTACTTC
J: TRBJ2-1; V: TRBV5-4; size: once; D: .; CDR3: CASSPGGLVNEQFF; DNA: TGTGCCAGCAGCCCCGGGGGACTGGTCAATGAGCAGTTCTTC
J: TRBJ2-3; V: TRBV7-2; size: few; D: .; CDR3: CASSLGGGGTQYF; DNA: TGTGCCAGCAGCTTAGGGGGTGGGGGTACGCAGTATTTT
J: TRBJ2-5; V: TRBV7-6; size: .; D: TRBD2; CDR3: CASSLLGVREVGETQYF; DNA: TGTGCCAGCAGCTTATTGGGTGTGCGGGAGGTCGGCGAGACCCAGTACTTC
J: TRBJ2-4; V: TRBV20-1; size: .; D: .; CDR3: CSAELEPKNIQYF; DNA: TGCAGTGCCGAACTCGAGCCCAAAAACATTCAGTACTTC
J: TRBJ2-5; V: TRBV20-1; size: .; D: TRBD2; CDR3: CSAMSAGVMETQYF; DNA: TGCAGCGCTATGTCAGCGGGGGTTATGGAGACCCAGTACTTC
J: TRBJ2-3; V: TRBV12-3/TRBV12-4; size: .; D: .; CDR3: CASSRAGDTQYF; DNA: TGTGCCAGCAGTCGCGCAGGGGATACGCAGTATTTT
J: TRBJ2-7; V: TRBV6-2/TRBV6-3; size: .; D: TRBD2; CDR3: CASSETSGYPSYEQYF; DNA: TGTGCCAGCTCCGAGACTAGCGGGTATCCCTCCTACGAGCAGTACTTC
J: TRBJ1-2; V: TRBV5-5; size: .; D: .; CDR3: CASSVYLRDVYTF; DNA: TGTGCCAGCAGCGTTTACCTTCGGGATGTCTACACCTTC
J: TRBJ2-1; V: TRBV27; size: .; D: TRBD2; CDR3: CASSLVVTSADRQFF; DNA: TGTGCCAGCAGTTTAGTCGTGACTAGCGCCGACCGCCAGTTCTTC
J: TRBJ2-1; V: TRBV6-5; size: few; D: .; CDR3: CASSYALGDEQFF; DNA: TGTGCCAGCAGTTACGCGCTTGGGGATGAGCAGTTCTTC
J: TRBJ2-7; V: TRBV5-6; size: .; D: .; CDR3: CASSLRREATRISYEQYF; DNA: TGTGCCAGCAGCTTGAGGAGGGAGGCCACTCGAATATCCTACGAGCAGTACTTC
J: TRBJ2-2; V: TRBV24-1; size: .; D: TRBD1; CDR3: CATPTGIESGELFF; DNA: TGTGCCACTCCGACAGGGATTGAATCCGGGGAGCTGTTTTTT
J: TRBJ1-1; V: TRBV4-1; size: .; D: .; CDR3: CASSQDEAGVTEAFF; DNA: TGCGCCAGCAGCCAAGATGAGGCAGGTGTCACTGAAGCTTTCTTT
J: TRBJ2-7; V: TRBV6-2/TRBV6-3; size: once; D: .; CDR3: CASETNYQQYF; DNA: TGTGCCAGCGAGACTAACTACCAGCAGTACTTC
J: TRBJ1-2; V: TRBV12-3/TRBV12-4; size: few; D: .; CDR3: CASGSLRQANYGYTF; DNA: TGTGCCAGCGGGAGCCTTAGGCAGGCTAACTATGGCTACACCTTC
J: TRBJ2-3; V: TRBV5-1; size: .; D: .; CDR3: CASSASDRYFTDTQYF; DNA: TGCGCCAGCAGCGCGTCTGACAGGTACTTCACAGATACGCAGTATTTT